The present T cell receptor beta chain was sequenced within a study of CD4 T cells in relation to SARS-CoV-2 and coronaviruses. This clone was seen a few times. The target antigen is unknown. Unexposed donor CD4+ T cells date from about 2011-2018, before the COVID-19 pandemic. CD4+ T cells were isolated from the cells after roughly 11 days of culture. Libraries were prepared by immunoSEQ multiplex PCR; TCRdb keeps only in-frame clonotypes and omits some of them. The data hold tens of thousands of clones, with more than 60% observed a single time. Germline V lookup: CDR1 KGHSH, CDR2 LQKENI. The CDR3 contains 13 residues. The ends were cut back, 3 bases at V and 1 base at J, with 6 bases in the middle.

The chain is built from TRBV18 and TRBJ1-1; D gene unclear. Sequenced sample: CD4+ T cells from PBMCs, cultured in vitro. The sequence was obtained from a human donor in good health. The CDR3 here is CASSPVRNTEAFF. The CDR3 DNA is TGTGCCAGCTCACCCGTCAGGAACACTGAAGCTTTCTTT.